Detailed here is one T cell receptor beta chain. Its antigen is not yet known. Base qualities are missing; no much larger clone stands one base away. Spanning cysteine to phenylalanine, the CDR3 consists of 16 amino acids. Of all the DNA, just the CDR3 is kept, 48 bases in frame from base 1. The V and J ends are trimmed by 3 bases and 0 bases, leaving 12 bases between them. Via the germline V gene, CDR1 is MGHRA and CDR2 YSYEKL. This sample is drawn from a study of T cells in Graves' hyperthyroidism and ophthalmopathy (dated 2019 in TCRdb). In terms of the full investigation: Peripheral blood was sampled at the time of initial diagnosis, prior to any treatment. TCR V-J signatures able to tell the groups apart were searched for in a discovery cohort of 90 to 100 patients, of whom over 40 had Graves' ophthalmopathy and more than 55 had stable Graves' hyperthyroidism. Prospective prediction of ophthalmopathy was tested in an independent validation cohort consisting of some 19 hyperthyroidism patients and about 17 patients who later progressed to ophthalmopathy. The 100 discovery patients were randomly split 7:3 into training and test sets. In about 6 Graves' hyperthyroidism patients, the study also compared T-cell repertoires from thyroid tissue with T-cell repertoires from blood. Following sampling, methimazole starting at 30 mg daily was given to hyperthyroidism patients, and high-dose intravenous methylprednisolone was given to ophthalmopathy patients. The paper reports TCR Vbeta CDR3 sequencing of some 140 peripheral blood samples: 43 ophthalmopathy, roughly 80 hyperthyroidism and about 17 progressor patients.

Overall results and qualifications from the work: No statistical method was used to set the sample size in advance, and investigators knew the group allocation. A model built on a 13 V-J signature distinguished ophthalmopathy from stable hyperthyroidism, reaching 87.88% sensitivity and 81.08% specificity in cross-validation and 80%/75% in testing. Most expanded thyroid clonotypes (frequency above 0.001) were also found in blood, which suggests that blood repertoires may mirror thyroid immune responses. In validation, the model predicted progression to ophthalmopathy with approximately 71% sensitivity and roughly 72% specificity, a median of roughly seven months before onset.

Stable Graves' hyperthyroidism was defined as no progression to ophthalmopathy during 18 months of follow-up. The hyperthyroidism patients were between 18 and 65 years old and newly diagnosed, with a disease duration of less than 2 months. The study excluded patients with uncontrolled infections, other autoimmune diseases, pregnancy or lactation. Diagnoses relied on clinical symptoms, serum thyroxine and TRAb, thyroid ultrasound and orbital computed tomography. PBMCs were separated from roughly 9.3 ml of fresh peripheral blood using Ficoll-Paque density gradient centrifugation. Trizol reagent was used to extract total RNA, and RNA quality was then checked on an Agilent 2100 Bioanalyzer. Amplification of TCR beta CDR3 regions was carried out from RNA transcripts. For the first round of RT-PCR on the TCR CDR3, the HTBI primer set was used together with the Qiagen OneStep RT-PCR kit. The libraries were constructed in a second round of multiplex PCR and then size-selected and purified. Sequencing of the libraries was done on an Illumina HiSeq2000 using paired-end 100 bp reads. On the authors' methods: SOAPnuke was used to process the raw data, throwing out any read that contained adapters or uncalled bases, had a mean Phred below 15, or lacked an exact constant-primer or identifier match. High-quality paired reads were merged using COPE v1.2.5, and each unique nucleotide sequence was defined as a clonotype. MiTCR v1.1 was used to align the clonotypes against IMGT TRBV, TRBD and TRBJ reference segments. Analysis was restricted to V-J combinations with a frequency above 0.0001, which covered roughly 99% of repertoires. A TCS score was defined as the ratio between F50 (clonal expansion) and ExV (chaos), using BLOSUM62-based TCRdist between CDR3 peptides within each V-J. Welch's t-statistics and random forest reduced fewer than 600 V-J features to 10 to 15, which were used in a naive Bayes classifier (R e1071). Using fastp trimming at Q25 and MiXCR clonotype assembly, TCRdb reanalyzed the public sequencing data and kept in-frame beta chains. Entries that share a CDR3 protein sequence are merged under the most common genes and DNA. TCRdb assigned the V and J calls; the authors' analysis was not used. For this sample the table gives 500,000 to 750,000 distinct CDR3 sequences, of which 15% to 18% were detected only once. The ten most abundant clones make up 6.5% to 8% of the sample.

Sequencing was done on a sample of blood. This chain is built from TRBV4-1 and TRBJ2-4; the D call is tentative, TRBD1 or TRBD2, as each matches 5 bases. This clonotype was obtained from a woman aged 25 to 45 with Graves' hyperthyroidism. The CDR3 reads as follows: CASSQRAGTAKNIQYF. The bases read TGCGCCAGCAGCCAGAGAGCCGGGACAGCCAAAAACATTCAGTACTTC.